These 8 T cell receptor beta chains were all obtained from the same sample, sequenced in a study of cytomegalovirus exposure and HLA in healthy donors. The PCR made use of 60 Vbeta and 13 Jbeta primers. Libraries were prepared by immunoSEQ multiplex PCR; TCRdb keeps only in-frame clonotypes and omits some of them. Among about 110,000 clones listed, 74% were seen once. Sample: PBMCs. These receptors came from a woman between 40 and 50 years old in good health and CMV-seropositive.

The chain has TRBV7-2 and TRBJ2-7; D is unclear. V was cut by 1 base and J by 3 bases, with 13 bases left in between. Germline V lookup: CDR1 SGHTA, CDR2 FQGNSA. The CDR3 has 15 amino acids. DNA of the CDR3: TGTGCCAGCAGCTTAGGGGTCTCGCGGAGCTACGAGCAGTACTTC. Translated, it gives CASSLGVSRSYEQYF.

This chain connects TRBV11-1 to TRBJ2-1, with a tentative D call TRBD1 (5 bases). Germline CDR1 is SGHAT and CDR2 is FQDESV (reference sequence). Trimming cost V 5 bases and J 6 bases, with 20 bases left between them. The CDR3 totals 16 residues. CDR3 in amino acids: CASSARTSEYGNEQFF. DNA of the CDR3: TGTGCCAGCAGCGCCAGGACAAGCGAATATGGCAATGAGCAGTTCTTC.

The chain joins TRBV7-8 to TRBJ1-5; 10 nucleotides match TRBD1. Germline V CDR1 and CDR2: SGHVS, FQNEAQ. Losses at the gene ends were 5 bases for V and 2 bases for J; bases not matched to a gene: 9. The CDR3 extends over 17 amino acids. CDR3: CASSARTGGRGNQPQHF. CDR3 sequence (DNA): TGTGCCAGCAGCGCCAGGACAGGGGGACGGGGCAATCAGCCCCAGCATTTT.

The chain recombines TRBV5-1 with TRBJ2-5; tentative D call: TRBD2 (5 bases). The CDR3 runs to 16 residues. Trimming took off 0 bases at V and 1 base at J, with 13 bases between the two ends. Per germline, CDR1 SGHRS and CDR2 YFSETQ. The CDR3 loop is CASSLGGGRAQETQYF. CDR3 DNA sequence: TGCGCCAGCAGCTTGGGAGGAGGTAGGGCCCAAGAGACCCAGTACTTC.

The genes are TRBV28 and TRBJ2-1, with 9 bases identical to TRBD1. The CDR3 has 13 amino acids. J was trimmed by 12 bases and V by 7 bases; bases with no gene match: 10. CDR1 is MDHEN, CDR2 SYDVKM, per germline. DNA for the CDR3: TGTGCCAGCATTGGGACAGGGACGGTTCGGCAGTTCTTC. Its protein is CASIGTGTVRQFF.

This clone came up a few times. V is TRBV5-4 and J is TRBJ1-2, with D uncertain. The CDR3 is 17 residues long. Germline V CDR1 and CDR2: SGHNT, YYREEE (reference sequence). The V gene lost 4 bases and the J gene lost 1 base, with 20 bases spanning the gap. The CDR3 coding sequence is TGTGCCAGCAGCCCCCCCGCACTATCGGGTTATAACTATGGCTACACCTTC. Amino acid sequence: CASSPPALSGYNYGYTF.

Details on this clone: A read error may account for a junction end that differs from germline. This sequence joins TRBV4-3 and TRBJ1-2; 7 bases are a match to TRBD1. The CDR3 loop spans 15 amino acids. Germline assignment: CDR1 LGHNA and CDR2 YSLEER. Here the CDR3 reads CASSRPGQLTHPLFF. CDR3 nucleotides: TGCGCCAGCAGCCGACCGGGACAGCTAACCCACCCCCTCTTCTTC.

The chain links TRBV9 to TRBJ1-1, with D hard to call. Germline-derived CDR1 and CDR2 are SGDLS and YYNGEE. This CDR3 is 14 amino acids long. Trimming took 0 bases from V and 1 from J, leaving 7 bases between them. The CDR3 DNA reads as TGTGCCAGCAGCGTAGTTGCAGAGAACACTGAAGCTTTCTTT. Translating gives CASSVVAENTEAFF.